The rows below give T cell receptor beta chains drawn from one sample of a study of cytomegalovirus exposure and HLA in healthy donors. Clones were sequenced by immunoSEQ multiplex PCR, and TCRdb holds only the in-frame ones, with some missing. The sample includes approximately 140,000 clones, about 74% of them seen just once. Input material: PBMCs. All receptors come from a woman aged 50 to 60 in good health and CMV-seronegative. Both conserved end residues are part of each CDR3.

V gene,J gene,CDR3 protein
TRBV9,TRBJ2-7,CASSVDQGRYEQYF
TRBV28,TRBJ1-1,CATDLNTEAFF
TRBV4-1,TRBJ2-4,CASSQGLAGSKNIQYF
TRBV7-8,TRBJ1-5,CASSLPLSNQPQHF
TRBV10-1,TRBJ1-2,CASSEGGGDYGYTF
TRBV4-1,TRBJ1-4,CASSQGQGDEKLFF
TRBV19,TRBJ1-5,CASRTGAILSGQPQHF
TRBV7-3,TRBJ2-7,CASSLNDRVYEQYF
TRBV15,TRBJ1-2,CATSRRTGGYGYTF
TRBV7-8,TRBJ1-3,CASSLTVSGNTIYF
TRBV15,TRBJ2-1,CATSRDRVLDEQFF
TRBV19,TRBJ1-4,CASSIIPGQGPEKLFF
TRBV2,TRBJ1-2,CAGQGQTHYGYTF
TRBV30,TRBJ1-2,CAWIAPAWSFNYGYTF
TRBV6-5,TRBJ1-2,CASSSPRQDASNGYTF
TRBV7-2,TRBJ2-7,CASSFRAGGRYEQYF
TRBV5-1,TRBJ2-3,CASSLIPGVTDTQYF
TRBV7-2,TRBJ2-7,CASSSLGDEQYF
TRBV29-1,TRBJ1-1,CSAMWRGNTEAFF
TRBV19,TRBJ1-5,CASSIAPGGRPQHF
TRBV27,TRBJ2-5,CASSSGTGVQTQYF
TRBV4-1,TRBJ2-7,CASSHGLAAAYEQYF
TRBV20-1,TRBJ1-2,CSASDSYGYTF